The clone carrying this T cell receptor (beta chain) was observed a single time. Its specificity is unknown. Clones were sequenced by immunoSEQ multiplex PCR, and TCRdb holds only the in-frame ones, with some missing. The sample records 8,500 to 14,000 clones, approximately 86% being singletons. PRAID featured prominent immunodeficiency. This specimen comes from a study of stem cell transplantation in POMP-related autoinflammatory disease. Turning to the study itself: Hypothesis: faulty thymoproteasomes impair CD8+ T-cell selection, skewing TRB repertoires. Before transplant, CD4+ T cells skewed naive and CD8+ proportions were low.

The V gene end was trimmed by 2 bases and the J gene end by 0 bases; junction bases not matched to a gene: 7. The CDR3 runs to 17 residues. Germline CDR1 is SGHAT and CDR2 is FQNNGV. Notes on the study in general: Patients with PRAID showed a restricted number of unique TRB V-J gene pairings. PRAID patients trended toward lower TRB diversity and higher clonality in all analyzed T-cell subsets.

Sample: CD8+ T cells from PBMCs, taken before stem cell transplantation. The receptor was derived from a human donor with POMP-related autoinflammation and immune dysregulation (PRAID). The rearrangement links TRBV11-2 to TRBJ1-3, with TRBD1 matching over 7 bases. The CDR3 is CASSLTPGQSSGNTIYF. The CDR3 DNA follows: TGTGCCAGCAGCTTAACTCCGGGACAGAGCTCTGGAAACACCATATATTTT.